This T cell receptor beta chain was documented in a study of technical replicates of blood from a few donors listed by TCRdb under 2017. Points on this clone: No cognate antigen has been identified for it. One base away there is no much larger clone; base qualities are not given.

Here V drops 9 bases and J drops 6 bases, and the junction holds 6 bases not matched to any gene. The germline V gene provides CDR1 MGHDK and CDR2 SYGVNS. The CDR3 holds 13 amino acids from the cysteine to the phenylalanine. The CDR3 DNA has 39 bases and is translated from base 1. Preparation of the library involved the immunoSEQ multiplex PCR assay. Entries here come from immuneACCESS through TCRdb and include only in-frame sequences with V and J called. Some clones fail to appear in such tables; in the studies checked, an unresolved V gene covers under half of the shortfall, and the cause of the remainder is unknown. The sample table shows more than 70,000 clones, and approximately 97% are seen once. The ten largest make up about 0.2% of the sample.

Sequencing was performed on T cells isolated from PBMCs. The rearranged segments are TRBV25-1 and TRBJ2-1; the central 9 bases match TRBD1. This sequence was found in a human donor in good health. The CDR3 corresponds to CASGGQGGNEQFF. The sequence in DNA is TGTGCCAGTGGGGGACAGGGTGGCAATGAGCAGTTCTTC.